This T cell receptor (beta chain) was obtained from a study of regulatory T cells in long-lasting Graves disease. Study-level results: Newly diagnosed Graves' patients had higher TCR diversity than persistent ones.

This clonotype was observed many times. Its antigen remains unidentified. Time point indicated: newly diagnosed GD, antithyroid drugs for less than 3 months. Extracted RNA from PBMCs served as the source of the TCR library. Researchers made TCR beta libraries by using iRepertoire HTBI primers and running Arm-PCR on CDR3 regions. TCRdb re-derived calls from the multiplex PCR reads in MiXCR, one entry per CDR3 protein. Of over 350,000 distinct CDR3 sequences listed, over 12% are singletons. These records were also assigned to another study, of T cells in Graves' hyperthyroidism and ophthalmopathy. That work states: Blood also showed most of the thyroid clonotypes that were expanded above 0.001.

The material sequenced was peripheral blood mononuclear cells (PBMCs), taken at new diagnosis, from a patient treated with antithyroid drugs. The receptor's source is a woman in her thirties or forties with Graves disease.

The CDR3 protein is CASSQLREGLYEQYF. The CDR3 region has the DNA TGTGCCAGCAGCCAACTCCGGGAGGGCCTCTACGAGCAGTACTTC. The chain has TRBV28 and TRBJ2-7, with TRBD2 matching 8 bases. The germline CDR1 and CDR2 sequences are MDHEN and SYDVKM. CDR3 size: 15 residues. V lost 6 bases, J lost 3 bases, and 10 bases stayed unmatched. Together with reference TRBV28 and TRBJ2-7, the CDR3 gives the full variable domain: DVKVTQSSRYLVKRTGEKVFLECVQDMDHENMFWYRQDPGLGLRLIYFSYDVKMKEKGDIPEGYSVSREKKERFSLILESASTNQTSMYLCASSQLREGLYEQYFGPGTRLTVT.